This T cell receptor beta chain was documented in a study of shared T cell receptors in the human thymus. Germline lookup yields CDR1 ENHRY and CDR2 SYGVKD. With V trimmed by 6 bases and J by 0 bases, 12 bases remained unmatched. The CDR3 spans 17 residues. This clone has a single count. The method was immunoSEQ multiplex PCR; TCRdb's version includes in-frame clones alone and lacks a portion of them. The sample shows fewer than 700,000 clones, 88% of them seen only once. The same sample was also used in a study of human thymus T cells. From that report: Healthy Finnish infants having corrective surgery for congenital heart defects served as donors. Thymus specimens were resections from corrective heart surgery. Gene usage (both V and J) appeared biased in thymic and blood repertoires. Related work found strong thymic repertoire overlap between unrelated individuals.

The chain carries TRBV10-3 and TRBJ2-7; 9 nucleotides agree with TRBD1. This receptor was identified in a boy younger than two with a congenital heart defect. Sequencing was carried out using thymocytes. The CDR3 protein is CAIRPTGGTFPSYEQYF. DNA for the CDR3: TGTGCCATCAGGCCGACAGGGGGAACTTTCCCCTCCTACGAGCAGTACTTC.